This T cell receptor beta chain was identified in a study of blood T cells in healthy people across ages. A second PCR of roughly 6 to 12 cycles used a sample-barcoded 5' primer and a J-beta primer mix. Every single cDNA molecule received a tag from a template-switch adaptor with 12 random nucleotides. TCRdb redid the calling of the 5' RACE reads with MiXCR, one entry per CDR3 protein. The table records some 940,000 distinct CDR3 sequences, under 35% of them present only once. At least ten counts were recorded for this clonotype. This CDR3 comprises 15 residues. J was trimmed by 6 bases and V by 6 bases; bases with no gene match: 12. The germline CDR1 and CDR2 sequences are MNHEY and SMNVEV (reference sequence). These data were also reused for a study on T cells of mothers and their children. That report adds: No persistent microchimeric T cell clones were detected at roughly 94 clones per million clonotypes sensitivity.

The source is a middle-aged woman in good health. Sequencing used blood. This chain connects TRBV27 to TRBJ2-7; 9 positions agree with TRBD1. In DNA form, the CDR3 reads TGTGCCAGCAGCTTTTCCCGGGACAGGGTCGGCGAGCAGTACTTC. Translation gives CASSFSRDRVGEQYF.